This T cell receptor (beta chain) is from a study of shared clonotypes between healthy human individuals (dated by TCRdb to 2018 to 2020). About the investigation overall: The cohort comprised two women and three men aged 18 to 49 years. Per donor, three plates each were used for CD4 naive and CD4 memory, two for CD8 naive, and one for CD8 memory. Blood TCR repertoires of a handful of healthy adults were deeply sequenced to estimate repertoire size and the extent of clonotype sharing between individuals. To increase sequencing depth and limit assay-specific biases, different laboratories used diverse techniques to prepare libraries and sequence TCR repertoires. Per donor, leukapheresis produced somewhere between about 0.85 and 8.9 billion PBMCs.

A note on this clone: This receptor's antigen is unknown. The sample holds no much larger clone one base away, and base qualities are not on file.

Using the deep immunoSEQ assay, TCR CDR3 regions were amplified from genomic DNA by multiplex PCR. Genomic DNA extracted from each cell subset was distributed evenly over all wells of several immunoSEQ 96-well plates, and each plate served as one replicate. For sorted subsets, approximately 0.2 ug of genomic DNA, equivalent to some 33,000 T cell genomes, went into each replicate PCR. Purified libraries were measured with a Qubit 3.0 fluorometer, size-checked on a Bioanalyzer 2100, and measured again with the KAPA Library Quantification kit. Every immunoSEQ 96-well plate was sequenced on a separate single-read 150-cycle Illumina NextSeq 550 flow cell. The study's processing was this. Because the immunoSEQ output included only junctional sequences and no quality scores, the filtering could not be the same as the filtering used for full-length reads. Sequences were annotated with PyIR, a Python wrapper for IgBLAST v1.9, and V/J genes and CDR3 were assigned using IMGT germline references. Any read was removed if the V/J assignment was weak (E-value above 1e-6), the CDR3 was missing, or the read contained stop codons, out-of-frame junctions, or ambiguous translated residues. V3J clonotypes were defined as sequences sharing the same inferred V gene, J gene, and CDR3 amino acid sequence. The percentage overlap between two repertoires was calculated by dividing the number of shared unique clonotypes by the size of the smaller repertoire. RTK rarefaction, the Chao1 estimator, and Recon v2.1 estimates of unobserved clonotypes were used to assess repertoire richness. OLGA was used to compute generation probabilities for all TCRbeta clonotypes that the gDNA method yielded from several donors. TCRdb obtained this table from immuneACCESS and retained in-frame rearrangements with V and J assigned. These tables miss some clones; where compared with another copy, unresolved V genes account for less than half of the shortfall, and the remainder is unexplained. V, J and clone size reflect that table, while D and trimming were determined from the DNA. This sample holds 640,000 or so clones; roughly 78% were observed only once. The ten largest make up 1.8% of the sample.

The donors were healthy, HIV-negative adults with no recently reported acute infections or vaccinations. Only Caucasian adults living in Nashville, Tennessee, USA were represented among the donors. CD4+ T cells were enriched by magnetic negative selection, after which naive cells were positively selected on CD45RA and the negative fraction was taken as the memory subset. After blood collection by leukapheresis, PBMCs were isolated using Ficoll-Histopaque density gradient centrifugation and then cryopreserved in the vapor phase of liquid nitrogen. Analytical flow cytometry was used to check the purity and quantity of each magnetically sorted T cell population. Genomic DNA was isolated from each sorted fraction and quantified by UV absorbance on a Nanodrop 2000c. Study-wide conclusions, independent of this receptor: The genetic and exposure-history diversity represented was limited by the small number of donors. Higher generation probabilities were observed for clonotypes shared by all four sorted-subset donors than for non-shared clonotypes. Pairwise subsampling led to the expectation that sequencing depth would affect the degree of clonotype sharing among donors. Sampling was restricted to blood, and TCR repertoires in tissue are likely to differ from TCR repertoires in blood. Estimated clonotype richness was generally larger for naive than for memory subsets. Incomplete sequencing was indicated by rarefaction of sorted-subset datasets, despite the large sequencing depth. Sharing across several donors was observed for around 5% of naive CD4, less than 4% of naive CD8, over 2% of memory CD4, and around 0.44% of memory CD8 clonotypes.

The clonotype was recovered from a woman under 40 in good health. The sequenced material came from memory CD4+ T cells sorted from blood. This sample's cell subset or site label indicates: CD45RA-negative fraction.

The DNA is TGTGCCAGCAGTCTTAACAGGGACACCGGGGAGCTGTTTTTT. It encodes CASSLNRDTGELFF. The V and J genes are TRBV6-4 and TRBJ2-2; 6 matching bases give a weak D call of TRBD1. V loses 5 bases of germline sequence and J loses 3 bases, and the interval between the two ends is 10 bases. As encoded in the germline V gene, CDR1 is MRHNA while CDR2 is SNTAGT. Reading from cysteine to phenylalanine, the CDR3 counts 14 amino acids. The read is trimmed to its CDR3 DNA, 42 bases read in frame from base 1.